Below, 2 T cell receptor beta chains from the same sample are listed, as sequenced in a study of blood T cell repertoires in COVID-19. TCRdb's copy holds only in-frame clones and misses some; the assay was immunoSEQ multiplex PCR. The table has hundreds of thousands of clones, over 75% seen once. Material for sequencing was PBMCs or T cells enriched from blood (not recorded which). Receptor source: a young woman who had been exposed to COVID-19.

The chain employs TRBV7-9 and TRBJ2-3, with TRBD1 matching over 9 bases. The germline gives CDR1 SEHNR, CDR2 FQNEAQ (reference sequence). J lost 6 bases, V lost 5 bases, and 6 bases had no gene match. This CDR3 comprises 14 residues. The CDR3: CASSLGTGKDTQYF. CDR3 bases: TGTGCCAGCAGCCTAGGGACAGGGAAGGATACGCAGTATTTT.

The rearrangement links TRBV2 to TRBJ1-1; D is possibly TRBD1 (5 bases). Germline assignment: CDR1 SNHLY and CDR2 FYNNEI. The CDR3 spans 15 residues. V lost 0 bases to trimming and J lost 4 bases, with 12 bases between them. In DNA, the CDR3 is TGTGCCAGCAGTGAAGCGGCAGGGCTTAGCACTGAAGCTTTCTTT. Amino acid sequence: CASSEAAGLSTEAFF.